The sample holds one count of the clone carrying this TCR beta chain. These data come from a study of blood T cell repertoires in COVID-19. In the study overall: In each case, the material was cDNA or gDNA derived from T cells, B-cell-depleted T cells, or PBMCs.

The CDR3 has 13 amino acids. Germline loops: CDR1 SQVTM, CDR2 ANQGSEA. V was clipped by 7 bases and J by 1 base, with 13 bases between them. Sequencing was performed with immunoSEQ multiplex PCR; in TCRdb, only in-frame clones are kept and a portion is missing. The repertoire consists of about 380,000 clones, with 88% occurring once and the leading ten covering approximately 1.2%. In assigning cohorts, the study relied on participant-reported clinical history. The recovered donors of Cohort 3 showed two negative PCRs, clearance, or symptom resolution. The chain is built from TRBV29-1 and TRBJ1-1; a possible D gene is TRBD1 (6 bases). The material sequenced was PBMCs or T cells enriched from blood (not recorded which). This TCR was sampled from a woman aged 18-30 years who had recovered from COVID-19. The DNA for the CDR3 is TGCAGCGCCAGGGGTCCTTCGAACACTGAAGCTTTCTTT. It specifies CSARGPSNTEAFF.